This T cell receptor beta chain was retrieved from a study of molecular identifiers for immune sequencing clone quantification. V gave up 6 bases and J gave up 0 bases; unmatched junction bases: 4. The CDR3 has 14 amino acids. Germline V gene lookup returns CDR1 MDHEN and CDR2 SYDVKM. Via MiXCR, TCRdb re-called the PCR reads, giving one row per CDR3 protein. The sample shows about half a million distinct CDR3 sequences, under 30% of them seen only once. The authors sorted naive CD8 T cells as CD8+CD4-CCR7+CD45RA+. In this sample, this clonotype turned up many times. Sequenced sample: naive CD8+ T cells from blood, with Jurkat cell RNA spiked in. Subset: FACS-sorted CD8+CD4-CCR7+CD45RA+ naive T cells. This TCR was sampled from a human donor in good health. Some libraries in this study had Jurkat cell RNA spiked in. The V call is TRBV28, the J call TRBJ1-2; 7 nucleotides agree with TRBD1. The CDR3 loop reads CASSSGTANYGYTF. CDR3 DNA sequence: TGTGCCAGCAGCTCCGGGACAGCTAACTATGGCTACACCTTC.